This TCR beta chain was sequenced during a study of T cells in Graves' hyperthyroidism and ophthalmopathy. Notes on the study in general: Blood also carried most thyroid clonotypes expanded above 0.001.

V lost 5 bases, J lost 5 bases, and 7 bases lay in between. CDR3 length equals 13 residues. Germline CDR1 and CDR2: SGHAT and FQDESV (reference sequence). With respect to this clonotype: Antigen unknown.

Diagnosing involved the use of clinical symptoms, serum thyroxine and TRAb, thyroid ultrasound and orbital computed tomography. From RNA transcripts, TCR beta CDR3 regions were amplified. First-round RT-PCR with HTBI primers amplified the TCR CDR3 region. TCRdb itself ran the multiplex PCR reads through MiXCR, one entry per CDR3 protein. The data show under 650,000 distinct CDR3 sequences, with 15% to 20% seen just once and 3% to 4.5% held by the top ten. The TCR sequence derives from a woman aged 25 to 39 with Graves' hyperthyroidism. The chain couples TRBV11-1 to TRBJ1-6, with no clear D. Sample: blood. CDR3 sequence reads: CASSRYNNSPLHF. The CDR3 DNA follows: TGTGCCAGCAGCCGGTACAATAATTCACCCCTCCACTTT.